This T cell receptor (beta chain) was captured by sequencing in a study of identical twins. This clonotype was seen more than once but under ten times. TCRdb used MiXCR to reprocess the 5' RACE reads, holding one entry per CDR3 protein. The sample includes about 240,000 distinct CDR3 sequences, about 12% of them seen just once. This CDR3 region has 14 residues. CDR1 is SGHTA and CDR2 is FQGNSA in the germline V gene. V gave up 7 bases and J gave up 4 bases; unmatched junction bases: 8. These sequences were also reported in another study, on yellow fever vaccine responses in identical twins.

The J gene is TRBJ1-2, the V gene TRBV7-2; 8 nucleotides align to TRBD1. This sequence was found in a woman aged 18-29 years in good health. The source material was memory (CD45RO+) T cells sorted from blood. Here the CDR3 DNA reads TGTGCCAGCAAAAGTCCTGACAGGGGCTATGGCTACACCTTC. This gives the protein CASKSPDRGYGYTF.